The T cell receptor beta chain described here comes from a study of PD-1 blockade in classical Hodgkin lymphoma. This clone came up a few times. Time point reported: cycle 4 day 1 (C4D1), after around six weeks of nivolumab. Relapse after autologous stem cell transplantation occurred in every patient, and brentuximab vedotin exposure varied. Looked up from germline, CDR1 is LGHNA and CDR2 is YNFKEQ. V trimming: 3 bases; J trimming: 3 bases; junction bases outside the gene matches: 4. The CDR3 sequence is 14 residues long. Produced via immunoSEQ multiplex PCR; TCRdb's table is partial and in-frame only. The sample includes several thousand clones, over 60% of them seen just once.

This material consisted of peripheral blood mononuclear cells (PBMCs), taken before the fourth cycle of nivolumab. This chain connects TRBV4-2 to TRBJ2-7; 8 nucleotides match TRBD1. The TCR sequence derives from a human donor with classical Hodgkin lymphoma. Written as DNA, the CDR3 is TGTGCCAGCAGCCAGGACAGGGTGGACTACGAGCAGTACTTC. This translates into CASSQDRVDYEQYF.